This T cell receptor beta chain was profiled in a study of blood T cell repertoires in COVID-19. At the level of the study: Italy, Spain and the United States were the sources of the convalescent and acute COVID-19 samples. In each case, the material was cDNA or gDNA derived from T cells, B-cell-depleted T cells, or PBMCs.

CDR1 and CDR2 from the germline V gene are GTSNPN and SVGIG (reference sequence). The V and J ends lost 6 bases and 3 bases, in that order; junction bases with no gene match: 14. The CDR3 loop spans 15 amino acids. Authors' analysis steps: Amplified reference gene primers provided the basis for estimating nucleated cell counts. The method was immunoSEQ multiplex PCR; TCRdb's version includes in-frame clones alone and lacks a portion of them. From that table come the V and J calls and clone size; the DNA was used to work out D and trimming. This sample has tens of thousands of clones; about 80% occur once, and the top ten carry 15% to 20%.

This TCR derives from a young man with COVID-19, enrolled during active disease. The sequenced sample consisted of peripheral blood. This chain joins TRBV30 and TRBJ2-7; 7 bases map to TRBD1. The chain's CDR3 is CACGVTTGYFYEQYF. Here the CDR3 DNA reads TGTGCCTGCGGGGTTACGACAGGGTATTTCTACGAGCAGTACTTC.